The clone carrying this T cell receptor beta chain was recorded once. The sample originates from a study of blood T cell repertoires in COVID-19. Methods used by the authors: Amplification of reference gene primers was used by the study to estimate nucleated cell counts. Using immunoSEQ multiplex PCR, the repertoire was profiled, and TCRdb retains in-frame clones only, with some absent. That table furnishes V, J and clone size, whereas the DNA furnished D and trimming. The table includes under 75,000 clones, more than 70% detected once. Unmatched junction bases numbered 16, after V lost 8 bases and J lost 7 bases. This CDR3 contains 14 residues. Germline V gene sequence: CDR1 SQVTM, CDR2 ANQGSEA.

What was sequenced was peripheral blood. The TCR comes from a human donor in a cohort sampled during active COVID-19. The chain has TRBV29-1 and TRBJ1-2; 7 bases map to TRBD1. The CDR3 nucleotides are TGCAGCACCTATACCGGGACAGCCGCAGGTGGCTACACCTTC. It yields the protein CSTYTGTAAGGYTF. Full variable domain (missing parts from reference TRBV29-1 and TRBJ1-2): SAVISQKPSRDICQRGTSLTIQCQVDSQVTMMFWYRQQPGQSLTLIATANQGSEATYESGFVIDKFPISRPNLTFSTLTVSNMSPEDSSIYLCSTYTGTAAGGYTFGSGTRLTVV.